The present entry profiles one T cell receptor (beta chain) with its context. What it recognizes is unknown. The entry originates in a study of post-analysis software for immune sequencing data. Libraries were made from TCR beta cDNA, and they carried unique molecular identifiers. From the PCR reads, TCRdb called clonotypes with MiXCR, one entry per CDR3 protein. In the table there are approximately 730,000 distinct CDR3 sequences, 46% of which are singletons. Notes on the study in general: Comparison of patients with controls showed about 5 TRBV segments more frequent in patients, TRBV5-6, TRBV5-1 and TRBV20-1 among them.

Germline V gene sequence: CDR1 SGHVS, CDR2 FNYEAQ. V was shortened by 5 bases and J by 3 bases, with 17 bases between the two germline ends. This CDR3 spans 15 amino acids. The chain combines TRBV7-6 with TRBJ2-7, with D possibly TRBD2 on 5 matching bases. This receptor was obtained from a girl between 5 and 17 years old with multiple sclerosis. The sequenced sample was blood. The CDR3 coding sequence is TGTGCCAGCAGCCCGGATGGACTGGCCAACTACGAGCAGTACTTC. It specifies CASSPDGLANYEQYF.